Listed here are 22 T cell receptor beta chains from one sample, sequenced in a study of blood T cell repertoires in COVID-19. The repertoire was sequenced with immunoSEQ multiplex PCR; TCRdb's copy has only in-frame clones and lacks some. The sample records a few hundred thousand clones, roughly 90% being singletons. The material sequenced was peripheral blood. The receptors were sampled from a man under 40 with active or convalescent COVID-19.

The genes are TRBV7-2 and TRBJ1-4; the D gene is possibly TRBD1 (5 bases). V was trimmed by 5 bases and J by 0 bases, leaving 10 bases between them. CDR3 length: 15 amino acids. Looked up from germline, CDR1 is SGHTA and CDR2 is FQGNSA. DNA of the CDR3: TGTGCCAGCAGCAAAACAGGTCCAACTAATGAAAAACTGTTTTTT. It codes for CASSKTGPTNEKLFF.

This chain joins TRBV30 and TRBJ1-1, with D perhaps TRBD1 (5 bases). Trimming removed 0 bases at V and 6 bases at J, with 11 bases between. CDR1 is GTSNPN, CDR2 SVGIG, per germline (reference sequence). The CDR3 totals 13 residues. The CDR3 DNA reads TGTGCCTGGAGTGTATTCGGGGGGTCTGAAGCTTTCTTT. Translation: CAWSVFGGSEAFF. The full variable domain, with the rest looked up from reference TRBV30 and TRBJ1-1, is SQTIHQWPATLVQPVGSPLSLECTVEGTSNPNLYWYRQAAGRGLQLLFYSVGIGQISSEVPQNLSASRPQDRQFILSSKKLLLSDSGFYLCAWSVFGGSEAFFGQGTRLTVV.

The chain recombines TRBV5-6 with TRBJ2-7, with D perhaps matching TRBD2 (5 bases). CDR3 length equals 14 residues. CDR1 is SGHDT and CDR2 is YYEEEE in the germline V gene. Trimming pared 1 base from V and 4 bases from J, leaving 12 bases between. CDR3 nucleotides: TGTGCCAGCAGCTTGTGGCTAGCTAAGTACGAGCAGTACTTC. Amino acid sequence: CASSLWLAKYEQYF.

The V call is TRBV15, the J call TRBJ1-1; D perhaps matches TRBD1 (5 bases). The V and J ends lost 0 bases and 3 bases respectively, with 8 bases between them. The CDR3 is 14 residues long. In germline, CDR1 is LNHNV, CDR2 YYDKDF (reference sequence). This CDR3 is CATSREEGDTEAFF. In DNA, the CDR3 is TGTGCCACCAGCAGAGAGGAAGGGGACACTGAAGCTTTCTTT.

The chain couples TRBV11-2 to TRBJ1-1; 7 bases align to TRBD1. The CDR3 spans 14 residues. V was pared by 1 base and J by 5 bases, with 4 bases of the junction left unmatched. Germline CDR1 reads SGHAT; CDR2 reads FQNNGV. CDR3 bases: TGTGCCAGCAGCTTAGGACAGGGTAGGACTGAAGCTTTCTTT. Its protein product is CASSLGQGRTEAFF.

Of note for this clone: Mismatch with germline at one junction end may stem from a read error. This chain uses TRBV9 with TRBJ2-1, with D possibly TRBD2 on 7 matching bases. Germline V lookup: CDR1 SGDLS, CDR2 YYNGEE. The CDR3 covers 17 residues. Written as DNA, the CDR3 is TGTGCCAGCAGCGACCTAATCGGCGGGGGCTCCAACAATGAGCAGTTCTTC. The encoded protein is CASSDLIGGGSNNEQFF.

This clone was observed a single time. J is TRBJ1-3 and V is TRBV5-5, with D uncertain. The CDR3 contains 15 residues. V lost 1 base to trimming and J lost 4 bases, with 12 bases between them. CDR1 is SGHKS, CDR2 YYEKEE, per germline (reference sequence). The DNA for the CDR3 is TGTGCCAGCAGCTTGTTGGAGGCCCTCGGAAACACCATATATTTT. Amino acids: CASSLLEALGNTIYF.

CDR3 sequence (DNA): TGTGCCAGCAGCTTGGACAGGGGGCTGTGGGATGAGCAGTTCTTC. This sequence encodes CASSLDRGLWDEQFF. The chain links TRBV5-5 to TRBJ2-1; 9 bases line up with TRBD1. Unmatched junction bases numbered 6, after V lost 0 bases and J lost 8 bases. Germline lookup yields CDR1 SGHKS and CDR2 YYEKEE (reference sequence). This CDR3 comprises 15 residues.

The gene calls are TRBV6-2 or TRBV6-3 and TRBJ1-3; a possible D gene is TRBD1 (5 bases). CDR1 and CDR2 from the germline V gene are MNHEY and SVGEGT. Trimming pared 8 bases from V and 0 bases from J, leaving 17 bases between. This CDR3 is 16 amino acids long. The CDR3 coding sequence is TGTGCCAGCCGCCCCTTGGGGCAGAACTCTGGAAACACCATATATTTT. Protein sequence: CASRPLGQNSGNTIYF.

The chain joins TRBV16 to TRBJ1-6; D is perhaps TRBD1 (6 bases). CDR3 length: 16 amino acids. Trimming left V 3 bases short and J 4 bases short, with 13 bases between. CDR1 is KGHSY, CDR2 FQNENV, per germline. CDR3 region: CASSHAGGAYNSPLHF. The CDR3 nucleotides are TGTGCCAGCAGCCACGCCGGGGGGGCGTATAATTCACCCCTCCACTTT.

The J gene is TRBJ2-6, the V gene TRBV10-2, with a possible D match to TRBD1 (5 bases). CDR3 length equals 16 residues. V was cut by 2 bases and J by 0 bases, with 8 bases left in between. Germline CDR1 reads WSHSY; CDR2 reads SAAADI. CDR3 in DNA: TGCGCCAGCAGTGAGACAGGAAGCTCTGGGGCCAACGTCCTGACTTTC. It encodes CASSETGSSGANVLTF.

The chain carries TRBV27 and TRBJ1-2, with a possible D match to TRBD1 (5 bases). This CDR3 is 16 amino acids long. Germline-derived CDR1 and CDR2 are MNHEY and SMNVEV (reference sequence). Trimming shortened V by 4 bases and J by 4 bases, and 19 bases separated the two germline ends. This CDR3 reads CASSSTDRPNFYGYTF. The CDR3 bases are TGTGCCAGCAGTTCAACCGACAGACCGAATTTCTATGGCTACACCTTC.

This clone was recorded once. The chain employs TRBV2 and TRBJ2-7, with 7 bases fitting TRBD1. There are 13 residues in the CDR3. The V gene's germline CDR1 is SNHLY and CDR2 FYNNEI. Trimming cost V 7 bases and J 7 bases; bases outside gene matches: 10. Here the CDR3 DNA reads TGTGCCAGCATCGGCCAGGGGGTTGGTGAGCAGTACTTC. As protein: CASIGQGVGEQYF.

The chain recombines TRBV7-3 with TRBJ2-2, with 9 bases aligning to TRBD2. CDR3 length: 14 amino acids. The ends lost 8 bases at V and 3 bases at J; junction bases unmatched: 4. Germline V gene data show CDR1 as SGHTA and CDR2 as FQGTGA. CDR3 amino acids: CASRAGGDTGELFF. The CDR3 nucleotides read TGTGCCAGCCGAGCGGGGGGAGACACCGGGGAGCTGTTTTTT.

The chain combines TRBV7-9 with TRBJ2-1; D may be TRBD2 (6 bases). The V and J ends lost 6 bases and 13 bases respectively, with 13 bases between them. CDR3 length equals 11 residues. Per the germline V gene, CDR1 is SEHNR and CDR2 is FQNEAQ (reference sequence). The CDR3 DNA is TGTGCCAGCAGACGTACGGGGGTTCAGTTCTTC. Translating gives CASRRTGVQFF.

The chain couples TRBV7-3 to TRBJ1-1; D gene ambiguous. Germline CDR1 is SGHTA and CDR2 is FQGTGA. CDR3 size: 15 residues. With 0 bases removed from V and 1 base from J, the gap between germline ends came to 9 bases. DNA of the CDR3: TGTGCCAGCAGCTTAACTTACGGAGAGAACACTGAAGCTTTCTTT. Translating it yields CASSLTYGENTEAFF.

A few counts support this clone. Germline is not matched at one junction end, which may reflect a read error. The CDR3 region has the DNA TGTGCCAGCAGTTACTTTAAGTCACACCTCCACTTT. Amino acids: CASSYFKSHLHF. V gene TRBV6-6 combines with J gene TRBJ1-6, with D hard to call. This CDR3 has 12 residues. Germline V CDR1 and CDR2: MNHNY, SVGAGI (reference sequence).

The V gene is TRBV5-4, the J gene TRBJ1-4; D unclear. The germline V gene has CDR1 SGHNT and CDR2 YYREEE (reference sequence). Between the trimmed V and J ends, which lost 4 bases and 8 bases, there was a span of 15 bases. The CDR3 runs to 14 residues. The chain's CDR3 is CASSPTPGEEKLFF. In nucleotides, the CDR3 is TGTGCCAGCAGCCCCACTCCCGGGGAGGAAAAACTGTTTTTT.

The chain has TRBV6-5 and TRBJ1-1, with 7 bases matching TRBD1. CDR3 size: 15 residues. Trimming removed 5 bases from V and 0 bases from J; junction bases left unmatched: 6. Germline CDR1 and CDR2: MNHEY and SVGAGI. CDR3 residues: CASSHTTGMNTEAFF. The CDR3 DNA is TGTGCCAGCAGTCACACGACAGGGATGAACACTGAAGCTTTCTTT.

The chain recombines TRBV4-1 with TRBJ1-4, with TRBD1 as a possible D gene (6 bases). The CDR3 totals 15 residues. Looked up from germline, CDR1 is MGHRA and CDR2 is YSYEKL. Trimming left V 1 base short and J 5 bases short, with 11 bases between. DNA of the CDR3: TGCGCCAGCAGCCAAGGGGGGGGGCGCAATGAAAAACTGTTTTTT. It codes for CASSQGGGRNEKLFF.

The chain links TRBV3-1 (or the pseudogene TRBV3-2) to TRBJ2-7, with a tentative D call TRBD2 (7 bases). There are 16 residues in the CDR3. V lost 0 bases, J lost 2 bases, and 14 bases lay in between. CDR1 LGHDT and CDR2 YNNKEL come from the germline V gene (reference sequence). The CDR3 reads CASSQDLGGGAYEQYF. DNA for the CDR3: TGTGCCAGCAGCCAAGATCTTGGAGGGGGGGCCTACGAGCAGTACTTC.

The table lists this clone with a count of one. The genes are TRBV18 and TRBJ1-3; D unclear. V shed 3 bases and J shed 0 bases, with 9 bases lying between them. The CDR3 contains 15 residues. The germline V gene has CDR1 KGHSH and CDR2 LQKENI. The CDR3 nucleotides read TGTGCCAGCTCACCGGCAGGCAGCTCTGGAAACACCATATATTTT. Translating it yields CASSPAGSSGNTIYF.